This note documents a single TCR beta chain sequence. This specimen comes from a study of blood T cell repertoires in COVID-19. Study at large: Researchers got acute and convalescent COVID-19 samples from the United States, Italy and Spain. PBMCs, B-cell-depleted T cells, or T cells were the source of the cDNA or gDNA that made up the material.

Clones were read by immunoSEQ multiplex PCR, and TCRdb kept only the in-frame ones, dropping some. The table records a few hundred thousand clones, more than 75% of them present only once. In Seattle, patients joined the study during active infection and were tracked longitudinally. V was cut by 4 bases and J by 5 bases, with 15 bases left in between. The V gene's germline CDR1 is SGHNT and CDR2 YYREEE (reference sequence). This CDR3 is 14 amino acids long. The rearrangement links TRBV5-4 to TRBJ2-5; D remains unclear. Material: peripheral blood. This TCR was sampled from a woman younger than 45 with COVID-19, enrolled during active disease. CDR3 bases: TGTGCCAGCAGCCCCACAGATGACCTGGAGACCCAGTACTTC. Protein product: CASSPTDDLETQYF.